A selection of T cell receptor beta chains follows, all from one sample in a study of T cells after yellow fever vaccination. TCRdb re-analysed the 5' RACE reads in MiXCR, keeping a single row per CDR3 protein. The sample contains more than 450,000 distinct CDR3 sequences, about a fifth of which appear only once. The sequencing used PBMCs, collected roughly 20 days after the first yellow fever vaccination. These receptors originate from a man in his late teens or twenties who received the YFV17D yellow fever vaccine. Both conserved end residues are part of each CDR3. Fields, in order: clone size, D gene, J gene, V gene, CDR3 protein, CDR3 DNA. The D gene is left open where the match is weak. Some rows mark clone size as missing; the rest say once, few, many or name a class of expanded clone.

size: .
D: TRBD1
J: TRBJ1-2
V: TRBV27
CDR3: CASSRLTEGQGKYYGYTF
DNA: TGTGCCAGCAGTCGACTTACCGAGGGACAGGGAAAGTACTATGGCTACACCTTC

size: .
D: .
J: TRBJ2-3
V: TRBV9
CDR3: CASSVSGATPDTQYF
DNA: TGTGCCAGCAGCGTGTCGGGGGCCACCCCAGATACGCAGTATTTT

size: .
D: TRBD2
J: TRBJ2-1
V: TRBV7-8
CDR3: CASSLLQRGTYNEQFF
DNA: TGTGCCAGCAGTTTACTCCAGCGGGGGACCTACAATGAGCAGTTCTTC

size: many
D: .
J: TRBJ2-2
V: TRBV2
CDR3: CASSEMGTGELFF
DNA: TGTGCCAGCAGTGAAATGGGAACCGGGGAGCTGTTTTTT

size: few
D: .
J: TRBJ2-5
V: TRBV6-5
CDR3: CASSFTRERETQYF
DNA: TGTGCCAGCAGTTTCACCCGGGAAAGGGAGACCCAGTACTTC

size: .
D: .
J: TRBJ2-7
V: TRBV7-9
CDR3: CASSSTLIHRDEQYF
DNA: TGTGCCAGCAGCTCCACCTTGATCCACAGGGACGAGCAGTACTTC

size: .
D: .
J: TRBJ1-1
V: TRBV29-1
CDR3: CSVNPRGGDTEAFF
DNA: TGCAGCGTTAACCCCAGGGGAGGGGACACTGAAGCTTTCTTT

size: .
D: TRBD1
J: TRBJ2-4
V: TRBV28
CDR3: CASSLGTDLAKNIQYF
DNA: TGTGCCAGCAGTCTCGGGACAGATCTAGCCAAAAACATTCAGTACTTC

size: .
D: .
J: TRBJ2-2
V: TRBV29-1
CDR3: CSVGPRAPNTGELFF
DNA: TGCAGCGTTGGGCCCCGGGCCCCGAACACCGGGGAGCTGTTTTTT

size: .
D: .
J: TRBJ2-7
V: TRBV12-3/TRBV12-4
CDR3: CASSPGRRSGEQYF
DNA: TGTGCCAGCAGTCCGGGGCGCAGGTCTGGCGAGCAGTACTTC

size: few
D: .
J: TRBJ1-6
V: TRBV5-1
CDR3: CASSLVDEDSPLHF
DNA: TGCGCCAGCAGCTTGGTGGACGAGGATTCACCCCTCCACTTT

size: .
D: TRBD1
J: TRBJ2-1
V: TRBV4-1
CDR3: CASSYGPGQGLDEQFF
DNA: TGCGCCAGCAGCTACGGCCCGGGACAGGGGTTGGATGAGCAGTTCTTC

size: .
D: .
J: TRBJ1-1
V: TRBV12-3/TRBV12-4
CDR3: CASSLGGTKAFF
DNA: TGTGCCAGCAGTTTAGGGGGCACCAAAGCTTTCTTT

size: few
D: TRBD2
J: TRBJ2-2
V: TRBV15
CDR3: CATSRDRLASGELFF
DNA: TGTGCCACCAGCAGAGATAGACTAGCCAGTGGGGAGCTGTTTTTT

size: few
D: .
J: TRBJ2-1
V: TRBV6-5
CDR3: CASGARLNEQFF
DNA: TGTGCCAGCGGGGCGAGGTTAAATGAGCAGTTCTTC